The 23 T cell receptor beta chains given below trace back to one sample, sequenced in a study of T-cell memory formation after mild COVID-19. TCRdb itself ran the 5' RACE reads through MiXCR, one entry per CDR3 protein. The sample has just under 550,000 distinct CDR3 sequences; 20% are singletons. The sequencing sample was made of PBMCs or a T cell subset sorted from them (not recorded which). The receptor set was obtained from an adult woman who had mild COVID-19 (a few samples of this study predate the infection). Cell type and time point are not known.

The table lists this clonotype with a few counts. The rearrangement uses TRBV5-6 and TRBJ2-2, with TRBD2 identical over 10 bases. Germline CDR1 reads SGHDT; CDR2 reads YYEEEE. The CDR3 has 16 residues. The V segment lost 4 bases and the J segment 3 bases; nucleotides outside the gene matches: 6. CDR3 nucleotide sequence: TGTGCCAGCAGCCGGAGCGGGAGGGTCGACACCGGGGAGCTGTTTTTT. Translated: CASSRSGRVDTGELFF.

This chain uses TRBV7-9 with TRBJ2-2; D call uncertain. Germline assignment: CDR1 SEHNR and CDR2 FQNEAQ (reference sequence). Trimming pared 0 bases from V and 0 bases from J, leaving 11 bases between. The CDR3 covers 17 residues. The CDR3, as DNA: TGTGCCAGCAGCTTAGCGGGTCGAACTCCGAACACCGGGGAGCTGTTTTTT. This translates into CASSLAGRTPNTGELFF.

In this sample, this clonotype turned up many times. In DNA, the CDR3 is TGTGCCAGTAGTGCTTCGGAGCTTCAAAGGGAGACCCAGTACTTC. Protein product: CASSASELQRETQYF. The chain has TRBV19 and TRBJ2-5; D not certain. Germline CDR1 and CDR2: LNHDA and SQIVND (reference sequence). The CDR3 totals 15 residues. The V end was cut by 5 bases, the J end by 5 bases, with 18 bases between.

The chain has TRBV7-7 and TRBJ2-3; the D call may be TRBD1 or TRBD2 (7 bases each). Trimming took 5 bases from V and 6 from J, leaving 21 bases between them. The germline gives CDR1 SSHAT, CDR2 FNYEAQ (reference sequence). This CDR3 is built from 16 residues. The CDR3 DNA is TGTGCCAGCAGCCCCTGGGCAGGGGGGGCAGGGGATACGCAGTATTTT. Protein product: CASSPWAGGAGDTQYF.

The rearrangement uses TRBV4-2 and TRBJ2-6, with a weak D call TRBD2 (5 bases). V lost 0 bases to trimming and J lost 1 base, with 13 bases between them. This CDR3 contains 18 residues. Germline CDR1 is LGHNA and CDR2 is YNFKEQ. CDR3 sequence (DNA): TGTGCCAGCAGCCAAGAGGAGGCCATGTCGTCTGGGGCCAACGTCCTGACTTTC. Translating it yields CASSQEEAMSSGANVLTF.

This rearrangement joins TRBV30 to TRBJ2-7, with D possibly TRBD2 on 6 matching bases. Germline V gene sequence: CDR1 GTSNPN, CDR2 SVGIG (reference sequence). Trimming removed 1 base from V and 1 base from J, with 11 bases in between. The CDR3 is 14 amino acids. The CDR3 bases are TGTGCCTGGAGTGGACTAGTCCGATCCTACGAGCAGTACTTC. Residues: CAWSGLVRSYEQYF.

V and J are TRBV18 and TRBJ1-3, with no clear D. The germline CDR1 and CDR2 sequences are KGHSH and LQKENI. This CDR3 has 16 amino acids. The V end lost 3 bases, the J end lost 0 bases, and 12 bases lay between the germline ends. CDR3 DNA: TGTGCCAGCTCACCGGCAGGAGGATACTCTGGAAACACCATATATTTT. The encoded protein is CASSPAGGYSGNTIYF.

There are a few counts of this clonotype. The chain has TRBV7-2 and TRBJ2-7, with TRBD1 matching 11 bases. In germline, CDR1 is SGHTA, CDR2 FQGNSA. This CDR3 region has 16 residues. The junction had 4 bases not matched to a gene; V was cut back by 1 base and J by 2 bases. The CDR3 DNA reads TGTGCCAGCAGCTTAGTCGGACAGGGGGCGACCTACGAGCAGTACTTC. It specifies CASSLVGQGATYEQYF.

There are a few counts of this clonotype. This sequence joins TRBV24-1 and TRBJ1-2; the match to TRBD1 covers 8 bases. This CDR3 has 14 residues. Germline V CDR1 and CDR2: KGHDR, SFDVKD. V trimming: 4 bases; J trimming: 7 bases; junction bases outside the gene matches: 7. The CDR3 is CATSDRFDRGGYTF. CDR3 sequence (DNA): TGTGCCACCAGTGACCGATTCGACAGGGGTGGCTACACCTTC.

This clonotype was observed a few times. CDR3 loop: CASSLETVLAKNIQYF. The CDR3 nucleotides read TGTGCCAGCAGCTTAGAGACAGTACTAGCCAAAAACATTCAGTACTTC. This chain links TRBV7-2 with TRBJ2-4, with D perhaps matching TRBD1 (5 bases). CDR1 and CDR2 (germline): SGHTA, FQGNSA. There are 16 residues in the CDR3. Trimming left V 1 base short and J 0 bases short, with 10 bases between.

This clonotype was recorded many times. V and J are TRBV7-9 and TRBJ2-5; D remains ambiguous. This CDR3 has 14 residues. V shed 4 bases and J shed 5 bases, with 14 bases lying between them. From germline, CDR1 is SEHNR and CDR2 FQNEAQ (reference sequence). In nucleotides, the CDR3 is TGTGCCAGCAGCTCGCAAGGAGTCGGGGAGACCCAGTACTTC. As protein: CASSSQGVGETQYF.

This clonotype was detected a few times. The CDR3 region has the DNA TGTGCCAGCAGTCCAGTCGCGGGACAGGGGGCCGTGTCCCCCTATGGCTACACCTTC. It specifies CASSPVAGQGAVSPYGYTF. V gene TRBV25-1 combines with J gene TRBJ1-2, with 12 positions matching TRBD1. The J segment lost 4 bases and the V segment lost 5 bases, leaving 17 bases of the junction unmatched. The CDR3 is 19 residues long. Germline loops: CDR1 MGHDK, CDR2 SYGVNS.

The table lists this clonotype with a count of one. This chain uses TRBV20-1 with TRBJ1-1, with D uncertain. Germline CDR1 is DFQATT and CDR2 is SNEGSKA (reference sequence). The CDR3 is 12 residues long. Trimming removed 1 base at V and 5 bases at J, with 8 bases between. CDR3 nucleotide sequence: TGCAGTGCTAGAGTCACGTGGACTGAAGCTTTCTTT. Its translation: CSARVTWTEAFF.

In this sample, this clonotype turned up a few times. The chain links TRBV5-1 to TRBJ2-7, with 9 positions matching TRBD1. Losses at the gene ends were 0 bases for V and 2 bases for J; bases not matched to a gene: 3. The CDR3 has 15 amino acids. Germline V gene sequence: CDR1 SGHRS, CDR2 YFSETQ. Written as DNA, the CDR3 is TGCGCCAGCAGCTTGGGCTGGGACAGGGCCTACGAGCAGTACTTC. It codes for CASSLGWDRAYEQYF.

The chain employs TRBV6-2 or TRBV6-3 and TRBJ1-5; D ambiguous. Germline assignment: CDR1 MNHEY and CDR2 SVGEGT. With 0 bases removed from V and 7 bases from J, the gap between germline ends came to 13 bases. This CDR3 spans 15 amino acids. The CDR3 region is CASSYSFALKQPQHF. CDR3 coding DNA: TGTGCCAGCAGTTACTCGTTTGCACTTAAGCAGCCCCAGCATTTT.

This clonotype was observed a handful of times. The gene calls are TRBV19 and TRBJ2-7, with D perhaps being TRBD1 or TRBD2 (5 bases each). Germline V lookup: CDR1 LNHDA, CDR2 SQIVND (reference sequence). This CDR3 spans 14 amino acids. V was pared by 3 bases and J by 5 bases, with 14 bases between. CDR3 DNA sequence: TGTGCCAGTAGTATCCTCCGGGACGCACACGAGCAGTACTTC. Translation gives CASSILRDAHEQYF.

This clonotype came up a few times. Here the CDR3 reads CASRGQVWSNQPQHF. The CDR3 coding sequence is TGTGCCAGCAGGGGACAGGTCTGGAGCAATCAGCCCCAGCATTTT. The genes are TRBV6-1 and TRBJ1-5; 8 bases are a match to TRBD1. The CDR3 runs 15 residues. CDR1 and CDR2 (germline): MNHNS, SASEGT. J lost 1 base, V lost 6 bases, and 5 bases had no gene match.

A few counts support this clonotype. The chain joins TRBV24-1 to TRBJ2-1; D is unresolved. The CDR3 has 15 amino acids. The V end was cut by 2 bases, the J end by 3 bases, with 10 bases between. Per the germline V gene, CDR1 is KGHDR and CDR2 is SFDVKD. The CDR3 nucleotides read TGTGCCACCAGTGATTCCCGCGGCGGCTACAATGAGCAGTTCTTC. Its protein product is CATSDSRGGYNEQFF.

This clonotype was recorded once. CDR3 nucleotides: TGTGCCAGCAGCCATCTGGACAGGGCAGGAGAGACCCAGTACTTC. Translation gives CASSHLDRAGETQYF. The rearrangement joins TRBV14 to TRBJ2-5; TRBD1 aligns across 8 bases. This CDR3 is built from 15 residues. Germline CDR1 reads SGHDN; CDR2 reads FVKESK. With V trimmed by 3 bases and J by 4 bases, 7 bases remained unmatched.

The chain uses TRBV27 and TRBJ2-1; a weak D match, TRBD2 (5 bases). The CDR3 is 15 residues long. Trimming stripped 4 bases from V and 4 bases from J, with 14 bases between. The germline V gene encodes CDR1 MNHEY and CDR2 SMNVEV (reference sequence). Here the CDR3 DNA reads TGTGCCAGCAGTTCCCGACTATCGGGGTACAATGAGCAGTTCTTC. Translation gives CASSSRLSGYNEQFF.

The chain is built from TRBV25-1 and TRBJ1-1, with D possibly matching TRBD1 (6 bases). Trimming took off 5 bases at V and 1 base at J, with 11 bases between the two ends. The CDR3 has 14 residues. Germline CDR1 and CDR2: MGHDK and SYGVNS. This CDR3 reads CASSTPTGNTEAFF. CDR3 in DNA: TGTGCCAGCAGTACCCCGACAGGGAACACTGAAGCTTTCTTT.

Of note for this clonotype: Germline and junction disagree at one end, which may indicate a read error. This sequence joins TRBV20-1 and TRBJ2-1, with TRBD2 matching over 11 bases. CDR3 length: 13 amino acids. In germline, CDR1 is DFQATT, CDR2 SNEGSKA (reference sequence). The CDR3 DNA reads as TGCAGTGCTAGAGAACGACCTAGCGGGGGGTCACATTTC. Translation: CSARERPSGGSHF.

This clonotype was seen a handful of times. The chain recombines TRBV7-2 with TRBJ2-5, with 7 bases matching TRBD2. The CDR3 contains 12 residues. V was clipped by 1 base and J by 9 bases; unmatched bases: 2. Germline CDR1 is SGHTA and CDR2 is FQGNSA. CDR3 residues: CASSLVGGAQYF. For the CDR3, the DNA is TGTGCCAGCAGCTTAGTGGGGGGGGCCCAGTACTTC.